The 21 T cell receptor beta chains below were found in one sample sequenced in a study of OX40 agonist ivuxolimab in advanced cancers. Library preparation used the immunoSEQ multiplex PCR assay. TCRdb carries this immuneACCESS record with in-frame sequences only. Its versions omit some clonotypes, under half of them owing to an unresolved V gene in the studies checked, with the rest unexplained. Recorded for this sample are about 76,000 clones; approximately 83% of them occurred a single time. Around 5.5% of the sample belongs to the ten largest clones. The sequenced sample was CD4+ or CD8+ T cells sorted from blood, obtained in a trial of the OX40 agonist ivuxolimab. The receptors come from an adult with an advanced solid tumor such as melanoma, head and neck, liver or kidney cancer.

In this sample, this clone turned up once. The rearrangement uses TRBV27 and TRBJ2-3; 10 positions agree with TRBD2. The CDR3 runs 17 residues. The V segment lost 11 bases and the J segment 3 bases; nucleotides outside the gene matches: 17. Looked up from germline, CDR1 is MNHEY and CDR2 is SMNVEV (reference sequence). The CDR3 nucleotides are TGTGCCTCGTCCCGATTCAGCGGGGGGGCCGGTACAGATACGCAGTATTTT. This sequence encodes CASSRFSGGAGTDTQYF.

The chain has TRBV7-2 and TRBJ1-3; weak D call: TRBD1 (5 bases). CDR3 size: 16 residues. Per germline, CDR1 SGHTA and CDR2 FQGNSA. The V end was cut by 2 bases, the J end by 4 bases, with 15 bases between. For the CDR3, the DNA is TGTGCCAGCAGCTTAAGGGCCAGCAGACAGGGAAACACCATATATTTT. Protein product: CASSLRASRQGNTIYF.

The V gene is TRBV7-9, the J gene TRBJ1-1, with D possibly TRBD1 on 6 matching bases. The germline CDR1 and CDR2 sequences are SEHNR and FQNEAQ (reference sequence). There are 18 residues in the CDR3. V was shortened by 0 bases and J by 1 base, with 18 bases between the two germline ends. The CDR3 nucleotides read TGTGCCAGCAGCTTAGCGCACGGGCAGGGGCCGGGGAACACTGAAGCTTTCTTT. Protein: CASSLAHGQGPGNTEAFF.

The chain joins TRBV5-1 to TRBJ2-1; tentatively, D is TRBD2 (6 bases). CDR1 and CDR2 from the germline V gene are SGHRS and YFSETQ. The germline V and J ends were trimmed by 7 bases and 5 bases, with 19 bases remaining between them. This CDR3 has 15 residues. CDR3 nucleotides: TGCGCCAGCGGGGTAGATGGGACTGGTAACAATGAGCAGTTCTTC. The encoded protein is CASGVDGTGNNEQFF.

The rearrangement joins TRBV14 to TRBJ1-1; D is unclear. The CDR3 runs to 15 residues. V was shortened by 0 bases and J by 0 bases, with 8 bases between the two germline ends. Germline V CDR1 and CDR2: SGHDN, FVKESK. CDR3 region: CASSQDYRMNTEAFF. As DNA, the CDR3 is TGTGCCAGCAGCCAAGATTATAGAATGAACACTGAAGCTTTCTTT.

The chain recombines TRBV14 with TRBJ2-1, with D possibly matching TRBD1 (6 bases). V lost 1 base and J 14 bases, leaving 12 bases between the germline ends. Germline V gives CDR1 SGHDN, CDR2 FVKESK. CDR3 length: 12 amino acids. The CDR3 loop reads CASSQVGTLKFF. CDR3 nucleotides: TGTGCCAGCAGCCAAGTCGGGACATTGAAGTTCTTC.

This chain uses TRBV6-1 with TRBJ2-1; D possibly uses TRBD1 or TRBD2 (5 bases each). This CDR3 is 16 amino acids long. Germline V gene data show CDR1 as MNHNS and CDR2 as SASEGT. Trimming shortened V by 3 bases and J by 2 bases, and 14 bases separated the two germline ends. The DNA of the CDR3 is TGTGCCAGCAGTGATACCCCCAGGGACGCCTACAATGAGCAGTTCTTC. This gives the protein CASSDTPRDAYNEQFF.

J is TRBJ2-4 and V is TRBV2, with D possibly TRBD2 on 6 matching bases. V lost 6 bases and J lost 5, with 11 bases in between. CDR3 size: 13 residues. From germline, CDR1 is SNHLY and CDR2 FYNNEI. CDR3 region: CASRGGGENIQYF. CDR3 in DNA: TGTGCCAGCAGGGGGGGTGGCGAAAACATTCAGTACTTC. Full variable domain (rest looked up from reference TRBV2 and TRBJ2-4): EPEVTQTPSHQVTQMGQEVILRCVPISNHLYFYWYRQILGQKVEFLVSFYNNEISEKSEIFDDQFSVERPDGSNFTLKIRSTKLEDSAMYFCASRGGGENIQYFGAGTRLSVL.

This chain uses TRBV30 with TRBJ2-1; 15 bases fit TRBD2. Germline assignment: CDR1 GTSNPN and CDR2 SVGIG (reference sequence). This CDR3 region has 16 residues. With V trimmed by 2 bases and J by 6 bases, 5 bases remained unmatched. The CDR3 loop reads CAWSPRGLAGGNEQFF. The CDR3 region has the DNA TGTGCCTGGAGTCCCAGGGGACTAGCGGGGGGCAATGAGCAGTTCTTC.

This chain links TRBV5-6 with TRBJ2-1; D call uncertain. The V gene's germline CDR1 is SGHDT and CDR2 YYEEEE. The CDR3 has 17 residues. V was cut by 6 bases and J by 2 bases, with 21 bases left in between. The CDR3 sequence is CASTGHPPRQAYNEQFF. DNA of the CDR3: TGTGCCAGCACAGGCCATCCCCCCCGCCAGGCCTACAATGAGCAGTTCTTC.

This clone was seen a handful of times. The CDR3 DNA reads as TGTGCCAGCAGGGGGACAGCCTATAATTCACCCCTCCACTTT. Translating gives CASRGTAYNSPLHF. The genes are TRBV6-5 and TRBJ1-6, with 7 bases lining up with TRBD1. J was trimmed by 2 bases and V by 6 bases; bases with no gene match: 1. Per the germline V gene, CDR1 is MNHEY and CDR2 is SVGAGI. This CDR3 contains 14 residues.

This clone was picked up one time. The chain employs TRBV18 and TRBJ1-2; tentative D call: TRBD1 (5 bases). V was shortened by 2 bases and J by 7 bases, with 14 bases between the two germline ends. In germline, CDR1 is KGHSH, CDR2 LQKENI. The CDR3 has 14 amino acids. The CDR3 region is CASSPGAAKGGYTF. In DNA form, the CDR3 reads TGTGCCAGCTCACCAGGGGCAGCAAAGGGTGGCTACACCTTC. Complete variable domain (other parts from reference TRBV18 and TRBJ1-2): NAGVMQNPRHLVRRRGQEARLRCSPMKGHSHVYWYRQLPEEGLKFMVYLQKENIIDESGMPKERFSAEFPKEGPSILRIQQVVRGDSAAYFCASSPGAAKGGYTFGSGTRLTVV.

This chain uses TRBV15 with TRBJ1-4; D is ambiguous. This CDR3 has 15 residues. Germline V gives CDR1 LNHNV, CDR2 YYDKDF (reference sequence). V lost 3 bases and J 0 bases, leaving 8 bases between the germline ends. The CDR3 region is CATSRGTTTNEKLFF. DNA for the CDR3: TGTGCCACCAGCAGGGGCACTACAACTAATGAAAAACTGTTTTTT.

The chain links TRBV6-6 to TRBJ2-7, with 7 bases identical to TRBD1. J lost 1 base, V lost 6 bases, and 0 bases had no gene match. This CDR3 comprises 12 residues. The germline CDR1 and CDR2 sequences are MNHNY and SVGAGI (reference sequence). CDR3 sequence reads: CASRTGSYEQYF. The CDR3 region has the DNA TGTGCCAGCAGGACAGGGTCCTACGAGCAGTACTTC.

The gene calls are TRBV6-5 and TRBJ2-7; TRBD1 might be the D (5 bases). Trimming removed 0 bases at V and 3 bases at J, with 9 bases between. CDR1 is MNHEY and CDR2 is SVGAGI in the germline V gene. This CDR3 spans 14 amino acids. DNA for the CDR3: TGTGCCAGCAGTTACTCGACAGATATCTACGAGCAGTACTTC. It encodes CASSYSTDIYEQYF.

The chain is built from TRBV6-5 and TRBJ1-2; TRBD1 agrees at 7 bases. The CDR3 is made up of 14 amino acids. V was clipped by 7 bases and J by 3 bases; unmatched bases: 8. Germline CDR1 is MNHEY and CDR2 is SVGAGI. The CDR3 loop reads CASTPQGEHYGYTF. The DNA for the CDR3 is TGTGCCAGCACACCGCAGGGGGAACACTATGGCTACACCTTC.

The V gene is TRBV10-3, the J gene TRBJ2-4; 7 nucleotides line up with TRBD1. Germline lookup yields CDR1 ENHRY and CDR2 SYGVKD. Germline trimming cut 2 bases from V and 4 bases from J; bases unmatched to any gene: 5. The CDR3 consists of 15 residues. In nucleotides, the CDR3 is TGTGCCATCAGTGAGGGGGACAGCGGTAAAAACATTCAGTACTTC. Amino acids: CAISEGDSGKNIQYF.

The chain uses TRBV6-5 and TRBJ1-1, with D maybe TRBD1 (6 bases). Trimming shortened V by 8 bases and J by 3 bases, and 16 bases separated the two germline ends. The germline V gene has CDR1 MNHEY and CDR2 SVGAGI. The CDR3 runs 14 residues. CDR3 residues: CASVPEGGYTEAFF. The DNA of the CDR3 is TGTGCCAGCGTTCCTGAGGGGGGGTACACTGAAGCTTTCTTT.

This clone was found once. This chain connects TRBV7-9 to TRBJ2-3; D remains ambiguous. The CDR3 has 16 residues. The germline V gene has CDR1 SEHNR and CDR2 FQNEAQ (reference sequence). V was cut by 2 bases and J by 6 bases, with 18 bases left in between. The CDR3 coding sequence is TGTGCCAGCAGCTTATGGGGTGCGCGTAACCGGGATACGCAGTATTTT. Translating gives CASSLWGARNRDTQYF.

The rearrangement joins TRBV5-4 to TRBJ2-6; D is unresolved. The V end was cut by 0 bases, the J end by 1 base, with 5 bases between. The CDR3 runs 15 residues. The germline V gene has CDR1 SGHNT and CDR2 YYREEE (reference sequence). CDR3 sequence (DNA): TGTGCCAGCAGCTTGGCCGGGTCTGGGGCCAACGTCCTGACTTTC. Its protein is CASSLAGSGANVLTF.

This rearrangement joins TRBV7-8 to TRBJ2-7; either TRBD1 or TRBD2 may fit D (6 bases each). Per the germline V gene, CDR1 is SGHVS and CDR2 is FQNEAQ. This CDR3 is 14 amino acids long. V was trimmed by 5 bases and J by 4 bases, leaving 15 bases between them. Written as DNA, the CDR3 is TGTGCCAGCAGCCTCGGCGGGACAACTTACGAGCAGTACTTC. It codes for CASSLGGTTYEQYF. Full variable domain (outside the CDR3, taken from reference TRBV7-8 and TRBJ2-7): GAGVSQSPRYKVAKRGQDVALRCDPISGHVSLFWYQQALGQGPEFLTYFQNEAQLDKSGLPSDRFFAERPEGSVSTLKIQRTQQEDSAVYLCASSLGGTTYEQYFGPGTRLTVT.